The clone carrying this T cell receptor beta chain was detected once. Profiled with immunoSEQ multiplex PCR; TCRdb holds only in-frame clones, not every one. This table has under 150,000 clones, about 90% appearing once. The germline CDR1 and CDR2 sequences are KGHSH and LQKENI. V was shortened by 3 bases and J by 0 bases, with 12 bases between the two germline ends. The CDR3 is made up of 15 amino acids. The source of the sample is a study of cytomegalovirus exposure and HLA in healthy donors. This chain uses TRBV18 with TRBJ2-7; D gene uncertain. Sequenced: PBMCs. The sequence derives from a man aged 18 to 35 in good health and CMV-seronegative. The CDR3 here is CASSPAARSSYEQYF. CDR3 bases: TGTGCCAGCTCACCCGCGGCCCGGAGCTCCTACGAGCAGTACTTC.